This T cell receptor beta chain appears in the sequencing data of a study of blood T cell repertoires in COVID-19. Profiled with immunoSEQ multiplex PCR; TCRdb holds only in-frame clones, not every one. This table has 250,000 to 300,000 clones, roughly 92% appearing once. The CDR3 consists of 13 residues. V was clipped by 1 base and J by 4 bases; unmatched bases: 3. Germline assignment: CDR1 SQVTM and CDR2 ANQGSEA. The specimen was peripheral blood. This receptor was identified in a woman under 40 with COVID-19, enrolled during active disease. The rearrangement uses TRBV29-1 and TRBJ1-2, with 7 bases that match TRBD1. CDR3 nucleotide sequence: TGCAGCGTTGAAGGCGGGGACAGCTATGGCTACACCTTC. Translating gives CSVEGGDSYGYTF. Filled out from reference TRBV29-1 and TRBJ1-2, the complete variable domain reads SAVISQKPSRDICQRGTSLTIQCQVDSQVTMMFWYRQQPGQSLTLIATANQGSEATYESGFVIDKFPISRPNLTFSTLTVSNMSPEDSSIYLCSVEGGDSYGYTFGSGTRLTVV.